This is a list of T cell receptor beta chains from one sample in a study of T cells after yellow fever vaccination. TCRdb itself ran the 5' RACE reads through MiXCR, one entry per CDR3 protein. The sample carries some 300,000 distinct CDR3 sequences, 8.7% recorded once. Source: CD4+ T cells sorted from PBMCs, taken 5 days after the yellow fever booster vaccination. Source of these receptors: a young man who received the YFV17D yellow fever vaccine. Both conserved end residues are part of each CDR3. A D gene is named only where the DNA matches it firmly. Some rows have no size entry. The others give once, few or many, or a class for an expanded clone.

d_gene	v_gene	j_gene	abundance	CDR3aa	CDR3nt
TRBD1	TRBV11-2	TRBJ2-7	many	CASSVPGQGASEQYF	TGTGCCAGCAGCGTCCCGGGACAGGGGGCCTCCGAGCAGTACTTC
TRBD1	TRBV4-3	TRBJ2-4	few	CASSRDGVQGLGVAKNIQYF	TGCGCCAGCAGCCGAGACGGAGTACAGGGGCTCGGGGTAGCCAAAAACATTCAGTACTTC
-	TRBV27	TRBJ2-4	few	CASRTLVAKNIQYF	TGTGCCAGCAGGACGCTCGTAGCCAAAAACATTCAGTACTTC
-	TRBV11-2	TRBJ2-3	-	CASSLRPPLTDSTDTQYF	TGTGCCAGCAGCTTAAGGCCCCCCTTGACAGATAGCACAGATACGCAGTATTTT
-	TRBV12-3/TRBV12-4	TRBJ1-5	few	CASSPELRQPQHF	TGTGCCAGCAGTCCAGAACTTCGACAGCCCCAGCATTTT
TRBD1	TRBV12-3/TRBV12-4	TRBJ2-3	many	CASSDRGPWGTQYF	TGTGCCAGCAGCGACAGGGGGCCGTGGGGTACGCAGTATTTT
-	TRBV4-3	TRBJ2-3	many	CASSQGPNPSVTQYF	TGCGCCAGCAGCCAAGGACCAAACCCCTCAGTTACGCAGTATTTT
-	TRBV5-1	TRBJ1-2	-	CASSLEGPLPRGYTF	TGCGCCAGCAGCTTGGAAGGACCCCTACCGAGGGGCTACACCTTC
-	TRBV7-2	TRBJ1-5	many	CASSPSPNQPQHF	TGTGCCAGCAGTCCTAGCCCCAATCAGCCCCAGCATTTT
-	TRBV9	TRBJ1-4	few	CASSGTGSREILFF	TGTGCCAGCAGCGGAACAGGGTCGCGGGAAATACTGTTTTTT
-	TRBV2	TRBJ2-7	-	CASSADSPWEQYF	TGTGCCAGCAGTGCGGACAGTCCTTGGGAGCAGTACTTC
TRBD1	TRBV7-2	TRBJ1-1	few	CASSRGGQMNTEAFF	TGTGCCAGCAGCCGAGGGGGACAGATGAACACTGAAGCTTTCTTT
-	TRBV19	TRBJ2-3	few	CASTSVAASTDTQYF	TGTGCCAGTACCTCGGTTGCCGCTAGCACAGATACGCAGTATTTT
TRBD2	TRBV2	TRBJ2-6	-	CASGRDSGANVLTF	TGTGCCAGCGGGAGGGACTCTGGGGCCAACGTCCTGACTTTC
-	TRBV6-5	TRBJ1-1	few	CASRARVGTEAFF	TGTGCCAGCAGAGCCCGGGTGGGCACTGAAGCTTTCTTT
-	TRBV5-1	TRBJ1-6	few	CASSLLTENSPLHF	TGCGCCAGCAGCTTGCTGACAGAGAATTCACCCCTCCACTTT
-	TRBV7-2	TRBJ1-4	many	CASSRSPRSEKLFF	TGTGCCAGCAGCCGTTCCCCTCGGAGCGAAAAACTGTTTTTT
-	TRBV12-3/TRBV12-4	TRBJ2-3	many	CASTNPERGTDTQYF	TGTGCCAGCACTAACCCGGAGCGGGGCACAGATACGCAGTATTTT
-	TRBV12-3/TRBV12-4	TRBJ1-6	few	CAISTIAGPRNSPLHF	TGTGCCATCTCAACCATCGCAGGACCGAGAAATTCACCCCTCCACTTT
TRBD2	TRBV19	TRBJ2-1	-	CATGEGRKQFF	TGTGCCACCGGGGAGGGACGCAAGCAGTTCTTC
TRBD1	TRBV29-1	TRBJ2-3	-	CSVAAGGRTDTQYF	TGCAGCGTAGCCGCAGGGGGACGCACAGATACGCAGTATTTT
-	TRBV4-3	TRBJ2-7	-	CASSQVWAPPRGGSYEQYF	TGCGCCAGCAGCCAAGTATGGGCTCCACCAAGAGGGGGCTCCTACGAGCAGTACTTC
TRBD1	TRBV10-3	TRBJ2-1	many	CATSGPGTGEQFF	TGTGCCACATCGGGTCCGGGGACAGGGGAGCAGTTCTTC
TRBD1	TRBV5-1	TRBJ1-1	many	CASSLVSQGAMNTEAFF	TGCGCCAGCAGCTTGGTTTCACAGGGGGCCATGAACACTGAAGCTTTCTTT
-	TRBV7-8	TRBJ1-3	many	CASSSGAGNTIYF	TGTGCCAGCAGCTCAGGGGCAGGAAACACCATATATTTT
TRBD1	TRBV2	TRBJ1-6	few	CASTLTGGNSPLHF	TGTGCCAGCACCTTGACAGGGGGTAATTCACCCCTCCACTTT
TRBD1	TRBV5-1	TRBJ1-5	few	CASSEEGGVRQPQHF	TGCGCCAGCAGCGAGGAAGGGGGCGTAAGACAGCCCCAGCATTTT
-	TRBV6-5	TRBJ1-6	-	CASSYSKSGTGRYPLHF	TGTGCCAGCAGTTACTCAAAGTCCGGGACCGGTCGCTACCCCCTCCACTTT
-	TRBV18	TRBJ1-1	few	CASSYTLGGGNTEAFF	TGTGCCAGCTCATATACTCTCGGAGGAGGGAACACTGAAGCTTTCTTT
-	TRBV11-2	TRBJ1-6	few	CASSLGLDSPLHF	TGTGCCAGCAGCCTAGGACTTGATTCACCCCTCCACTTT
TRBD1	TRBV6-2/TRBV6-3	TRBJ2-1	-	CASSERQGRVGEQFF	TGTGCCAGCAGTGAGAGACAGGGAAGAGTGGGTGAGCAGTTCTTC
-	TRBV2	TRBJ1-1	-	CASSVRGGTEAFF	TGTGCCAGCAGTGTTCGAGGGGGCACTGAAGCTTTCTTT
-	TRBV5-1	TRBJ2-2	few	CASSLETGRTGELFF	TGCGCCAGCAGCTTGGAGACAGGGAGGACCGGGGAGCTGTTTTTT
-	TRBV4-3	TRBJ2-3	few	CASSQGSSTDTQYF	TGCGCCAGCAGCCAGGGTAGTAGCACAGATACGCAGTATTTT
-	TRBV10-3	TRBJ1-1	few	CAISERSEAFF	TGTGCCATCAGTGAAAGGAGTGAAGCTTTCTTT
TRBD1	TRBV19	TRBJ1-1	-	CASSHRDRGLRNTEAFF	TGTGCCAGTAGTCACCGGGACAGGGGTTTGAGGAATACTGAAGCTTTCTTT
TRBD2	TRBV7-9	TRBJ2-3	few	CASNPAGGGTQYF	TGTGCCAGCAACCCAGCGGGGGGTGGGACGCAGTATTTT
-	TRBV18	TRBJ1-1	few	CASSPRNIVGGTEAFF	TGTGCCAGCTCACCACGGAACATAGTCGGGGGCACTGAAGCTTTCTTT
TRBD1	TRBV7-2	TRBJ1-6	-	CASQVPGQFSPLHF	TGTGCCAGCCAGGTCCCGGGACAGTTTTCACCCCTCCACTTT
TRBD2	TRBV3-1	TRBJ2-2	-	CASSPRGGGLTGELFF	TGTGCCAGCAGCCCGCGGGGGGGCGGGTTGACCGGGGAGCTGTTTTTT
-	TRBV19	TRBJ2-5	few	CASSIGSFQETQYF	TGTGCCAGTAGTATAGGGAGCTTCCAAGAGACCCAGTACTTC
TRBD1	TRBV18	TRBJ1-5	-	CASSSPGTGGLQPQHF	TGTGCCAGCTCATCGCCCGGGACAGGGGGATTGCAGCCCCAGCATTTT
-	TRBV12-3/TRBV12-4	TRBJ1-2	many	CASSLALLQLYGGYTF	TGTGCCAGCAGTTTAGCTTTATTACAACTATATGGAGGCTACACCTTC
TRBD1	TRBV5-4	TRBJ2-3	-	CASSLAGTGVDTQYF	TGTGCCAGCAGCTTGGCCGGGACAGGGGTAGATACGCAGTATTTT
-	TRBV9	TRBJ2-5	-	CASSVFSGIQETQYF	TGTGCCAGCAGCGTCTTCTCAGGGATTCAAGAGACCCAGTACTTC
-	TRBV11-2	TRBJ2-7	few	CASSLTNEQYF	TGTGCCAGCAGCTTAACGAACGAGCAGTACTTC
TRBD1	TRBV7-9	TRBJ1-1	many	CASSYLGQGFAFF	TGTGCCAGCAGCTACCTCGGACAGGGTTTTGCTTTCTTT
-	TRBV12-3/TRBV12-4	TRBJ1-3	-	CASSPRLAGTSGNTIYF	TGTGCCAGCAGCCCGCGGCTGGCAGGAACCTCTGGAAACACCATATATTTT
-	TRBV4-2	TRBJ2-5	few	CASLPGPQETQYF	TGTGCCAGCTTGCCAGGTCCCCAAGAGACCCAGTACTTC
-	TRBV10-1	TRBJ1-1	-	CASSESRNTEAFF	TGCGCCAGCAGTGAGTCGAGGAACACTGAAGCTTTCTTT
-	TRBV7-3	TRBJ2-1	few	CASSLGPGGATNEQFF	TGTGCCAGCAGCTTAGGTCCAGGGGGGGCGACAAATGAGCAGTTCTTC
-	TRBV7-9	TRBJ1-2	-	CASSPPPWGQGYTF	TGTGCCAGCAGCCCACCGCCCTGGGGGCAGGGCTACACCTTC
TRBD2	TRBV7-2	TRBJ2-1	-	CASSFGVLAGQYNEQFF	TGTGCCAGCAGCTTTGGTGTTCTAGCGGGGCAATACAATGAGCAGTTCTTC
-	TRBV9	TRBJ1-2	many	CASSVGDPESGDGYTF	TGTGCCAGCAGCGTAGGGGACCCCGAAAGCGGCGATGGCTACACCTTC